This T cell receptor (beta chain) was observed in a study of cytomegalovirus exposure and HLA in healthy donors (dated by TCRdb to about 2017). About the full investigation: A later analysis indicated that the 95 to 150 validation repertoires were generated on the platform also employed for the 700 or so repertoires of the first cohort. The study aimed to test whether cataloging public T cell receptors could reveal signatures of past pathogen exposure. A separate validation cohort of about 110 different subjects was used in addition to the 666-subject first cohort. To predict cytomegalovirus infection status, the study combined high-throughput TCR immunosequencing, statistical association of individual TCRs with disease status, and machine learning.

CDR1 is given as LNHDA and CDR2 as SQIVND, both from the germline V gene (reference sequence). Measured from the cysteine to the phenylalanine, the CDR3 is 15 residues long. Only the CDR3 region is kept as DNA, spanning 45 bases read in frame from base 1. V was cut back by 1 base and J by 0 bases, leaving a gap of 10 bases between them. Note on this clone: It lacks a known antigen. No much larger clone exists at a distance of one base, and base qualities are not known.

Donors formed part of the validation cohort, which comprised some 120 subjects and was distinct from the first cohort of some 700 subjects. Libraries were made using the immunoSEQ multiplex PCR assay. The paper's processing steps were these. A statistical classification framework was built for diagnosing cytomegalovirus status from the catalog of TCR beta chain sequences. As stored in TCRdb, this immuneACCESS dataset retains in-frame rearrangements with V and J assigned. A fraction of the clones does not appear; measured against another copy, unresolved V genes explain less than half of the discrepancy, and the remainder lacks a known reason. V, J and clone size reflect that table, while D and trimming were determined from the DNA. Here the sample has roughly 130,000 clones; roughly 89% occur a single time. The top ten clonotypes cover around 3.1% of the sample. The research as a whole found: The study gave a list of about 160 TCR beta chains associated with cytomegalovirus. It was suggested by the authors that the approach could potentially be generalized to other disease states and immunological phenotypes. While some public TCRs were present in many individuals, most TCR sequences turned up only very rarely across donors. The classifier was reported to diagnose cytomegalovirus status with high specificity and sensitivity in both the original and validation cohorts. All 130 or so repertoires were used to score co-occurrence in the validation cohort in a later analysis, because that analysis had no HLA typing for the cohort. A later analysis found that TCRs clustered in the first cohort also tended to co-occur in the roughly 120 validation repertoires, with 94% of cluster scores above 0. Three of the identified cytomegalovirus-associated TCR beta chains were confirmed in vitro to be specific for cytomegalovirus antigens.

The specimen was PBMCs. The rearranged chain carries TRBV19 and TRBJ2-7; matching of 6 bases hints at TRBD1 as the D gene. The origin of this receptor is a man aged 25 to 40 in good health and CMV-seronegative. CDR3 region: CASSIVLDSSYEQYF. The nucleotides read TGTGCCAGTAGTATAGTCCTGGACAGCTCCTACGAGCAGTACTTC.